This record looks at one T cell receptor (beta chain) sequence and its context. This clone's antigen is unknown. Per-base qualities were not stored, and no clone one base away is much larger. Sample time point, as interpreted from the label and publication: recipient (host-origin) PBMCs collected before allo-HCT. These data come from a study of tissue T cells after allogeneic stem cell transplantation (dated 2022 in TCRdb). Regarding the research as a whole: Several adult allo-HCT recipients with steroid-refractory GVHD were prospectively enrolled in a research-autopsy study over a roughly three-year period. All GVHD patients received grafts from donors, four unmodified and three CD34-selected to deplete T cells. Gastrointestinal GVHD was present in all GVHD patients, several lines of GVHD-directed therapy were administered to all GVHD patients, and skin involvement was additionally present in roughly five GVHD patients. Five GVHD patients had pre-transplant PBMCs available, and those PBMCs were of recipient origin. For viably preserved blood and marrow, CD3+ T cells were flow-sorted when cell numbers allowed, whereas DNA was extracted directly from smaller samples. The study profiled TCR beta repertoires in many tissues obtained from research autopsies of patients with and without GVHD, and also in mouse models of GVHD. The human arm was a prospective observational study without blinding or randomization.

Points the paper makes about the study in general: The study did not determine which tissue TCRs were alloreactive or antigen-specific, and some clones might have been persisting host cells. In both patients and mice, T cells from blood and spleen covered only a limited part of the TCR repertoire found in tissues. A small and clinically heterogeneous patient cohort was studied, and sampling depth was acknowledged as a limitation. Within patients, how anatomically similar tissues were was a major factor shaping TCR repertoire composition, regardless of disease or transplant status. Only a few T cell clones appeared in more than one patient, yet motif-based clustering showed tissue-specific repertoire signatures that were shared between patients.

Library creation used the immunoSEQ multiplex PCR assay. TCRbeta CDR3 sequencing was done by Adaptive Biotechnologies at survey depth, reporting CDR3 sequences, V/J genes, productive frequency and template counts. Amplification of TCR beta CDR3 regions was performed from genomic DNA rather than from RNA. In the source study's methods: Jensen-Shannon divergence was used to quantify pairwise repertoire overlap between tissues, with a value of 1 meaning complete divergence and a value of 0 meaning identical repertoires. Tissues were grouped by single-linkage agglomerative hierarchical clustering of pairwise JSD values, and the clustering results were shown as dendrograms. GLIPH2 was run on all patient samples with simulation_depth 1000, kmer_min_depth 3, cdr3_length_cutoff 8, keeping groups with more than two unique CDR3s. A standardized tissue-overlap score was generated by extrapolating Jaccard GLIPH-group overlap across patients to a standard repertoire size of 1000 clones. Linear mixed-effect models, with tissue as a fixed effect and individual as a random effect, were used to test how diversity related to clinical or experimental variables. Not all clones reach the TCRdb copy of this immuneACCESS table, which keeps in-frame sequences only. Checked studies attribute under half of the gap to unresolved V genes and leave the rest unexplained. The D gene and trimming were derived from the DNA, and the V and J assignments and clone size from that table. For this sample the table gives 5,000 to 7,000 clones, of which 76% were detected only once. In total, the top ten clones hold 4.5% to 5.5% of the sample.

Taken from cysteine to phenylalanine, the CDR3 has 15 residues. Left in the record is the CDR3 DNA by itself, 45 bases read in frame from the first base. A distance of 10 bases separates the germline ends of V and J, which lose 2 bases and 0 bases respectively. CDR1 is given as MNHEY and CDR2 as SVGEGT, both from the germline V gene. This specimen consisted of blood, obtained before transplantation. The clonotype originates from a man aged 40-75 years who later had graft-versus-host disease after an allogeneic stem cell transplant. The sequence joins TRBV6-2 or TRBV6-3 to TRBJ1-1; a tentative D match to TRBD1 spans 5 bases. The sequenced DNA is TGTGCCAGCAGTTACCGCGGGGGGGTGAACACTGAAGCTTTCTTT. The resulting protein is CASSYRGGVNTEAFF.